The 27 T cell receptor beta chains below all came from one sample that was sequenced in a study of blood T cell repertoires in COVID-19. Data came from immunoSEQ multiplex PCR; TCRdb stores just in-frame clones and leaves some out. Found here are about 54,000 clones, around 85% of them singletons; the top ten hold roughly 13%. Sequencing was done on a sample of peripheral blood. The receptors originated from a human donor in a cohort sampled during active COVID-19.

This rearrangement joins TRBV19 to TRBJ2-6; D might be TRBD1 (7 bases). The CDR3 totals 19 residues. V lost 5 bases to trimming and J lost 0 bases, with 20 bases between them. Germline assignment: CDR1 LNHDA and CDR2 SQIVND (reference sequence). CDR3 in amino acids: CASSLAGGTASSGANVLTF. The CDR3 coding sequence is TGTGCCAGTAGTCTGGCAGGGGGGACAGCCTCCTCTGGGGCCAACGTCCTGACTTTC.

This chain's CDR3 is CASSEITGETQYF. In DNA, the CDR3 is TGTGCCAGCAGTGAAATAACGGGGGAGACCCAGTACTTC. The gene calls are TRBV2 and TRBJ2-5, with D possibly being TRBD2 (5 bases). CDR3 length equals 13 residues. V was shortened by 2 bases and J by 5 bases, with 9 bases between the two germline ends. The germline CDR1 and CDR2 sequences are SNHLY and FYNNEI.

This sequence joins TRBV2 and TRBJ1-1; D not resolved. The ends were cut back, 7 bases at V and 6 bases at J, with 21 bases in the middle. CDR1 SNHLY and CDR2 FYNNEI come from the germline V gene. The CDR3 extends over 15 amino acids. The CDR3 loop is CASNPTGRGIAEAFF. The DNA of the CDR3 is TGTGCCAGCAATCCAACCGGGAGAGGGATAGCTGAAGCTTTCTTT.

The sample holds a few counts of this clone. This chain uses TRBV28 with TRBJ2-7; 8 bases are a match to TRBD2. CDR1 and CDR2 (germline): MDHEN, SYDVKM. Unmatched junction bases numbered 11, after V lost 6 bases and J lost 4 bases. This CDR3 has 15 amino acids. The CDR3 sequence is CASSPGGGLFYEQYF. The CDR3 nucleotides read TGTGCCAGCAGCCCCGGGGGGGGGTTGTTTTACGAGCAGTACTTC.

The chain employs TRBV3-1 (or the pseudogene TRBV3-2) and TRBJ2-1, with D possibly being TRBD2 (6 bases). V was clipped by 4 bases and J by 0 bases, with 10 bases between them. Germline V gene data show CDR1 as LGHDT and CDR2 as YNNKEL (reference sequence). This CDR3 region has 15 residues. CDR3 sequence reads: CASSPTGSSYNEQFF. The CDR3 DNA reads TGTGCCAGCAGCCCCACCGGGAGCTCCTACAATGAGCAGTTCTTC.

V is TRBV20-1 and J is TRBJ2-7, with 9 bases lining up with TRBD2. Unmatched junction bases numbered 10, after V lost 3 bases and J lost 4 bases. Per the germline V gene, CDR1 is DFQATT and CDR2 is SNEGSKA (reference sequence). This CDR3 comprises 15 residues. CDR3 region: CSASPSSSGTYEQYF. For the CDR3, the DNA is TGCAGTGCTAGTCCTTCCTCTAGCGGGACTTACGAGCAGTACTTC.

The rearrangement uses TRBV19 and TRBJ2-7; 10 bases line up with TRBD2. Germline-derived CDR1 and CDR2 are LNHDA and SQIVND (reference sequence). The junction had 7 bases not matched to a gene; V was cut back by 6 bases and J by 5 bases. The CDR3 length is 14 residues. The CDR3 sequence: CASRPSGRVNEQYF. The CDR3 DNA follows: TGTGCCAGTAGGCCCAGCGGGAGGGTAAACGAGCAGTACTTC.

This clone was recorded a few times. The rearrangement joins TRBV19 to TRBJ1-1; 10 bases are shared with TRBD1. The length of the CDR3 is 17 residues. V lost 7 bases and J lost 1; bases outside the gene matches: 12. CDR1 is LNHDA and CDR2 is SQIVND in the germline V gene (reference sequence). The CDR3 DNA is TGTGCCAGTAACATTCCGGGACAGGGGATAAGGAACACTGAAGCTTTCTTT. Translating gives CASNIPGQGIRNTEAFF.

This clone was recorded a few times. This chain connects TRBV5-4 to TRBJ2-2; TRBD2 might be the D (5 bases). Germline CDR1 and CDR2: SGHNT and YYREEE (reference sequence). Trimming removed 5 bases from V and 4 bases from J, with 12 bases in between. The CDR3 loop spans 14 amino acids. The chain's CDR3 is CASRRGVVTGELFF. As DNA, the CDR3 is TGTGCCAGCAGACGGGGAGTCGTCACCGGGGAGCTGTTTTTT. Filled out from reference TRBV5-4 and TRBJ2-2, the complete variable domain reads ETGVTQSPTHLIKTRGQQVTLRCSSQSGHNTVSWYQQALGQGPQFIFQYYREEENGRGNFPPRFSGLQFPNYSSELNVNALELDDSALYLCASRRGVVTGELFFGEGSRLTVL.

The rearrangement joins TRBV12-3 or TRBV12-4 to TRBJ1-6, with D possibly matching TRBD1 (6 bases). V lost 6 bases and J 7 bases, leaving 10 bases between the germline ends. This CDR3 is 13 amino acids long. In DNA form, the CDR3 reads TGTGCCAGCAGATGGACAGCCAATTCACCCCTCCACTTT. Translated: CASRWTANSPLHF.

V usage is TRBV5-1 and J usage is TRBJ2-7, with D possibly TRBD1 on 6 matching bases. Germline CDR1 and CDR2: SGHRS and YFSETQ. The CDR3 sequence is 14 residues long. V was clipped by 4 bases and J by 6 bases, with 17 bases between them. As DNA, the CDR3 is TGCGCCAGCAGCACCGGGACACTGGAAAGCGAGCAGTACTTC. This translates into CASSTGTLESEQYF.

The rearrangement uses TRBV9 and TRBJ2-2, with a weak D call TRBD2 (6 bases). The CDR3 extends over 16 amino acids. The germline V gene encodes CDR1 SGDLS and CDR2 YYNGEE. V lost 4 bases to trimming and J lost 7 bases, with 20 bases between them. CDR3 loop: CASSSPRGGPVGELFF. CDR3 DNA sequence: TGTGCCAGCAGCTCCCCGAGGGGAGGCCCGGTCGGGGAGCTGTTTTTT.

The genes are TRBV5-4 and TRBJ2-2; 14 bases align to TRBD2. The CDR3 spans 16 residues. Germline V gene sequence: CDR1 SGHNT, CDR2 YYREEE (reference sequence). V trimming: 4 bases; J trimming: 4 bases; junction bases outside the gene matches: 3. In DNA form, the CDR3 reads TGTGCCAGCAGCGGGACTAGCGGGGGCCGCACCGGGGAGCTGTTTTTT. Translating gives CASSGTSGGRTGELFF.

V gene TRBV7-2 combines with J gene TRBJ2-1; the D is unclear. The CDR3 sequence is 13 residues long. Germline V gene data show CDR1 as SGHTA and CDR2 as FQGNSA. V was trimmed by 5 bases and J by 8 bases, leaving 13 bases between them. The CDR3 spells CASSPRPWDEQFF. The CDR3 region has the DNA TGTGCCAGCAGCCCGAGGCCCTGGGATGAGCAGTTCTTC.

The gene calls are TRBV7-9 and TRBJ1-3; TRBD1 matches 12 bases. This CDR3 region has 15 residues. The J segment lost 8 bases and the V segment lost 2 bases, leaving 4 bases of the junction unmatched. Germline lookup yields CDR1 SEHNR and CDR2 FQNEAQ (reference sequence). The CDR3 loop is CASSLTGQGADTIYF. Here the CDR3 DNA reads TGTGCCAGCAGCTTAACGGGACAGGGGGCGGACACCATATATTTT.

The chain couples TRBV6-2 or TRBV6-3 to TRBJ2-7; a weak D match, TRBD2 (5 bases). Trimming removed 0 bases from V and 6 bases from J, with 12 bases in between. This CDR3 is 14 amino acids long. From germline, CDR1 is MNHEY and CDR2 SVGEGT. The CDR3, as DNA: TGTGCCAGCAGTTACTCTCTACCTCGGGGCGAGCAGTACTTC. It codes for CASSYSLPRGEQYF.

CDR3 in amino acids: CASSQDLSGGSPLHF. DNA of the CDR3: TGCGCCAGCAGCCAAGATCTCAGCGGGGGATCACCCCTCCACTTT. The chain is built from TRBV4-1 and TRBJ1-6, with D possibly being TRBD1 (5 bases). Germline CDR1 and CDR2: MGHRA and YSYEKL. The V end lost 0 bases, the J end lost 10 bases, and 13 bases lay between the germline ends. CDR3 length: 15 amino acids.

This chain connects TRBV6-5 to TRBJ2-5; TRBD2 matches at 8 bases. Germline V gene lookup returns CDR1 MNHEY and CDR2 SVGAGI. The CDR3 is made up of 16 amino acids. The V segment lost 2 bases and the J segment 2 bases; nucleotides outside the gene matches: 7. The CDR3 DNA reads TGTGCCAGCAGTTACCCCGTGGGCGGGAGGCAAGAGACCCAGTACTTC. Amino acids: CASSYPVGGRQETQYF.

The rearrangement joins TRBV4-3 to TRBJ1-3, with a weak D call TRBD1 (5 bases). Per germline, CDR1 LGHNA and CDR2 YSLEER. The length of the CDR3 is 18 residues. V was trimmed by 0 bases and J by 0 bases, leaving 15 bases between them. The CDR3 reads CASSQDRGNRRSGNTIYF. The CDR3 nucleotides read TGCGCCAGCAGCCAAGATAGGGGCAACAGGCGCTCTGGAAACACCATATATTTT.

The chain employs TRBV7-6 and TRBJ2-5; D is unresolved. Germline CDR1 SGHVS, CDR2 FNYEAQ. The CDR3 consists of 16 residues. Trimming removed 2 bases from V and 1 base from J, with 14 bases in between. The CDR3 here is CASSLWSGGAQETQYF. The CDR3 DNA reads TGTGCCAGCAGCTTATGGTCCGGCGGAGCCCAAGAGACCCAGTACTTC.

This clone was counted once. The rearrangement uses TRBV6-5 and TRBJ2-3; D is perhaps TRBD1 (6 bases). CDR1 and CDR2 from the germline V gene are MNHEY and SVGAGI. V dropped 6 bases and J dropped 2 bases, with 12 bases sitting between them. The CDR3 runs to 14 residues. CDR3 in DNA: TGTGCCAGCAGCCAAACAGGGTTCACAGATACGCAGTATTTT. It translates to CASSQTGFTDTQYF.

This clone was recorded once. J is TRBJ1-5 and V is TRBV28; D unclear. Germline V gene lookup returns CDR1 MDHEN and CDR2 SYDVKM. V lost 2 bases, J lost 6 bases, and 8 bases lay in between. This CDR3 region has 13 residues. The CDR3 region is CASSLMGSQPQHF. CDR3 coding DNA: TGTGCCAGCAGTTTAATGGGGAGTCAGCCCCAGCATTTT. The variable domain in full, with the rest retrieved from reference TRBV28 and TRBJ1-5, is DVKVTQSSRYLVKRTGEKVFLECVQDMDHENMFWYRQDPGLGLRLIYFSYDVKMKEKGDIPEGYSVSREKKERFSLILESASTNQTSMYLCASSLMGSQPQHFGDGTRLSIL.

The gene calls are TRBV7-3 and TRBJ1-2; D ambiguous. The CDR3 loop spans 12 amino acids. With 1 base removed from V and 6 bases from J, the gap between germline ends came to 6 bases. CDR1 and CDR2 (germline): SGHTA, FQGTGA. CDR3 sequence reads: CASSLRENGYTF. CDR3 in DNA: TGTGCCAGCAGCTTAAGAGAAAATGGCTACACCTTC.

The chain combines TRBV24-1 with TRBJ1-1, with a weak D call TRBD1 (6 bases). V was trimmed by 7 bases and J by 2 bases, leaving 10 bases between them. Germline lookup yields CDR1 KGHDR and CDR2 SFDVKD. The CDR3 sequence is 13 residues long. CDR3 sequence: CATSQDSNTEAFF. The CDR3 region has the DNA TGTGCCACCAGCCAGGACAGTAACACTGAAGCTTTCTTT.

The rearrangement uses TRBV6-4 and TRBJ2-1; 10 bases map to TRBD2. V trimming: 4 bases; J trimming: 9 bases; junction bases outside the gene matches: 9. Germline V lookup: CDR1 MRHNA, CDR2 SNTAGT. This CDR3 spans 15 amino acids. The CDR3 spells CASSAKREGPVEQFF. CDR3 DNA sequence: TGTGCCAGCAGTGCGAAGCGGGAGGGCCCGGTTGAGCAGTTCTTC.

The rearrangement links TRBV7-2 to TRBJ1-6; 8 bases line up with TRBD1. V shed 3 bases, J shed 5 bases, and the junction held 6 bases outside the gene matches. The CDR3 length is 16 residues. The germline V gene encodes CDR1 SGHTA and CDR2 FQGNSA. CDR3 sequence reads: CASSFSGQGNNSPLHF. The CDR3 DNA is TGTGCCAGCAGCTTTTCTGGACAGGGTAATAATTCACCCCTCCACTTT.

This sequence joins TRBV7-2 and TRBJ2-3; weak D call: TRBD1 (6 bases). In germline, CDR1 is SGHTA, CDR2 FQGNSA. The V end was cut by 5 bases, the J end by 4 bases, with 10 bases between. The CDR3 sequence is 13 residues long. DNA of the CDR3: TGTGCCAGCAGCAGGAACAGGGCAGATACGCAGTATTTT. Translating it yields CASSRNRADTQYF.